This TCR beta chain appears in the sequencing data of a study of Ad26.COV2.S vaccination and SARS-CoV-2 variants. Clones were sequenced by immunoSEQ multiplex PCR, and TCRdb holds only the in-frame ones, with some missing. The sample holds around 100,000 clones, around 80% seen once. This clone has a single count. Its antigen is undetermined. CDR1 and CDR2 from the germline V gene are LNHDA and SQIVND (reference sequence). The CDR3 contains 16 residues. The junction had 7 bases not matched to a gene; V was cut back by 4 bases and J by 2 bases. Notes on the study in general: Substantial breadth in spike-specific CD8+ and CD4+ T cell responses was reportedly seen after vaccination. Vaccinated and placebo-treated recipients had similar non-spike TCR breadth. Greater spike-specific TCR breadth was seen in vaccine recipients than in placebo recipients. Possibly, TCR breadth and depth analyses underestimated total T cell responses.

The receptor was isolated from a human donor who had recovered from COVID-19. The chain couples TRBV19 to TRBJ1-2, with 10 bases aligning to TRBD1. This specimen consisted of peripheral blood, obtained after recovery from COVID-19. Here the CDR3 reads CASSTGTGVGNYGYTF. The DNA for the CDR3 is TGTGCCAGTAGTACCGGGACAGGGGTTGGAAACTATGGCTACACCTTC. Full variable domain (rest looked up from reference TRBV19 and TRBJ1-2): DGGITQSPKYLFRKEGQNVTLSCEQNLNHDAMYWYRQDPGQGLRLIYYSQIVNDFQKGDIAEGYSVSREKKESFPLTVTSAQKNPTAFYLCASSTGTGVGNYGYTFGSGTRLTVV.